These T cell receptor beta chains were read from a single sample in a study of T cells of healthy individuals. Each CDR3 protein is one row after TCRdb ran MiXCR on the 5' RACE reads. This sample carries about 96,000 distinct CDR3 sequences, under 20% of them seen once, and the ten largest clones take roughly 6.2%. These receptor sequences come from a human donor in good health. CDR3s include the opening cysteine and the closing phenylalanine or tryptophan. Each record gives: CDR3 protein, CDR3 DNA, J gene, V gene, D gene, clone size. The D gene is left open where the match is weak. Size is omitted from some rows. Given values are once, few, many or a class for expanded clones.

CASSFDREDTIYF | TGCGCCAGCAGCTTTGACAGGGAGGACACCATATATTTT | TRBJ1-3 | TRBV5-1 | TRBD1 | NA
CASSLAGRVGQPQHF | TGTGCCAGCAGCTTAGCAGGGCGGGTCGGGCAGCCCCAGCATTTT | TRBJ1-5 | TRBV7-2 | NA | NA
CASGSAGGGELFF | TGTGCCAGCGGGTCGGCTGGGGGCGGGGAGCTGTTTTTT | TRBJ2-2 | TRBV6-6 | NA | few
CASSVAGGYQPQHF | TGTGCCAGCAGTGTAGCAGGGGGGTATCAGCCCCAGCATTTT | TRBJ1-5 | TRBV6-1 | TRBD1 | NA
CASSRMGQPQHF | TGTGCCAGCAGCCGCATGGGACAGCCCCAGCATTTT | TRBJ1-5 | TRBV6-2/TRBV6-3 | NA | few
CASSQVLAGEGTDTQYF | TGTGCCAGCAGCCAAGTCCTTGCGGGGGAGGGGACAGATACGCAGTATTTT | TRBJ2-3 | TRBV4-2 | TRBD2 | NA
CASRPGAGEDWELFF | TGTGCCAGCAGGCCCGGGGCAGGGGAAGACTGGGAGCTGTTTTTT | TRBJ2-2 | TRBV2 | NA | NA
CSPKAGSDTEAFF | TGCAGCCCAAAAGCAGGGTCGGACACTGAAGCTTTCTTT | TRBJ1-1 | TRBV20-1 | NA | many
CSAADPQGTNTEAFF | TGCAGTGCTGCCGACCCACAGGGGACGAACACTGAAGCTTTCTTT | TRBJ1-1 | TRBV20-1 | TRBD1 | NA
CASSQADRDLSYEQYF | TGTGCCAGCAGCCAGGCCGACAGGGACCTATCCTACGAGCAGTACTTC | TRBJ2-7 | TRBV4-2 | TRBD1 | NA
CSAQDRGGEQYF | TGCAGTGCACAAGACAGGGGTGGCGAGCAGTACTTC | TRBJ2-7 | TRBV20-1 | TRBD1 | NA
CATSRDGRGHMNTEAFF | TGTGCCACCAGCAGAGATGGTAGAGGACATATGAACACTGAAGCTTTCTTT | TRBJ1-1 | TRBV15 | NA | many
CASSYRHRDSGDEQYF | TGTGCCAGCAGTTATCGTCACCGGGACAGTGGAGACGAGCAGTACTTC | TRBJ2-7 | TRBV6-2/TRBV6-3 | TRBD1 | few
CASTGTGVYNEQFF | TGTGCCAGCACTGGGACAGGGGTATACAATGAGCAGTTCTTC | TRBJ2-1 | TRBV28 | TRBD1 | NA
CASSLITGLEAFF | TGTGCCAGCAGCTTGATTACAGGATTAGAAGCTTTCTTT | TRBJ1-1 | TRBV5-6 | NA | many
CASSLSLAGGEQFF | TGTGCCAGCAGCTTAAGTCTAGCGGGGGGCGAGCAGTTCTTC | TRBJ2-1 | TRBV7-2 | TRBD2 | NA
CASSARGPKANEQFF | TGTGCCAGCAGCGCGCGGGGCCCCAAAGCCAATGAGCAGTTCTTC | TRBJ2-1 | TRBV7-9 | NA | NA
CASSELIVGRGDGYTF | TGTGCCAGCAGTGAGTTAATCGTGGGGAGAGGTGATGGCTACACCTTC | TRBJ1-2 | TRBV25-1 | NA | NA
CASSLQGGTEAFFGQGTEAFF | NA | TRBJ1-1 | TRBV7-3 | NA | NA
CASSRGGASNQPQHF | TGCGCCAGCAGCCGAGGCGGGGCCAGCAATCAGCCCCAGCATTTT | TRBJ1-5 | TRBV4-1 | NA | NA
CASSLHRVSPLHF | TGTGCCAGCAGCTTGCACAGGGTTTCACCCCTCCACTTT | TRBJ1-6 | TRBV7-2 | NA | NA
CASSEAQGGTDTQYF | TGTGCCAGCAGTGAAGCGCAGGGGGGCACAGATACGCAGTATTTT | TRBJ2-3 | TRBV6-1 | TRBD1 | NA
CASSYSLAGGDTQYF | TGTGCCAGCAGTTACTCACTAGCGGGAGGAGATACGCAGTATTTT | TRBJ2-3 | TRBV6-2/TRBV6-3 | TRBD2 | NA
CASSPVGRGHEQYF | TGTGCCAGCAGCCCGGTAGGTCGGGGGCACGAGCAGTACTTC | TRBJ2-7 | TRBV28 | NA | few
CASSFTEGKLFF | TGTGCCAGCAGCTTCACGGAGGGAAAACTGTTTTTT | TRBJ1-4 | TRBV7-9 | NA | NA
CASSLFAGPGSLEAFF | TGTGCCAGCAGTTTATTTGCAGGACCGGGATCATTAGAAGCTTTCTTT | TRBJ1-1 | TRBV27 | NA | NA
CASSQGPRGSGYTF | TGCGCCAGCAGCCAAGGCCCTAGGGGAAGCGGCTACACCTTC | TRBJ1-2 | TRBV4-3 | NA | NA
CASSPDRLAGTGELFF | TGCGCCAGCAGCCCCGATAGACTAGCGGGGACCGGGGAGCTGTTTTTT | TRBJ2-2 | TRBV5-1 | TRBD2 | few
CSASTDTQYF | TGCAGTGCTAGCACAGATACGCAGTATTTT | TRBJ2-3 | TRBV20-1 | NA | many